Following are 27 T cell receptor beta chains from one sample sequenced in a study of cytomegalovirus exposure and HLA in healthy donors. The primer mix had 60 Vbeta and 13 Jbeta primers. Libraries were prepared by immunoSEQ multiplex PCR; TCRdb keeps only in-frame clonotypes and omits some of them. The top ten hold roughly 10% of the sample, which has 100,000 to 150,000 clones, about 81% seen once. Sequenced: PBMCs. The source is a woman in her 50s in good health and CMV-seropositive.

The chain combines TRBV6-1 with TRBJ2-1; a weak D match, TRBD1 (5 bases). Per the germline V gene, CDR1 is MNHNS and CDR2 is SASEGT. There are 15 residues in the CDR3. V was cut by 8 bases and J by 0 bases, with 14 bases left in between. CDR3 region: CASPVDQGSYNEQFF. Here the CDR3 DNA reads TGTGCCAGCCCGGTTGATCAGGGCTCCTACAATGAGCAGTTCTTC.

This sequence joins TRBV6-6 and TRBJ1-1; D may be TRBD1 (5 bases). CDR3 length: 15 amino acids. Trimming shortened V by 6 bases and J by 0 bases, and 14 bases separated the two germline ends. The germline V gene has CDR1 MNHNY and CDR2 SVGAGI (reference sequence). The CDR3 here is CASSPGGTVNTEAFF. The DNA of the CDR3 is TGTGCCAGCAGCCCCGGGGGGACGGTGAACACTGAAGCTTTCTTT.

The chain carries TRBV2 and TRBJ2-1; TRBD2 aligns across 7 bases. Germline V gene lookup returns CDR1 SNHLY and CDR2 FYNNEI. With 10 bases clipped from V and 0 bases from J, the junction kept 9 bases outside the gene matches. The CDR3 loop spans 15 amino acids. Here the CDR3 reads CAIPTSSSSYNEQFF. The DNA for the CDR3 is TGTGCCATTCCGACTAGCAGTAGCTCCTACAATGAGCAGTTCTTC.

In nucleotides, the CDR3 is TGTGCCAGCAACGAAAACAGGGGGGTTCACTATGGCTACACCTTC. Amino acid sequence: CASNENRGVHYGYTF. The genes are TRBV2 and TRBJ1-2; TRBD1 aligns across 8 bases. V trimming: 7 bases; J trimming: 3 bases; junction bases outside the gene matches: 10. This CDR3 is built from 15 residues. Germline CDR1 is SNHLY and CDR2 is FYNNEI.

V is TRBV4-2 and J is TRBJ2-3; D unclear. The CDR3 covers 12 residues. CDR1 LGHNA and CDR2 YNFKEQ come from the germline V gene. Trimming took 2 bases from V and 2 from J, leaving 2 bases between them. For the CDR3, the DNA is TGTGCCAGCAGCCAACTCACAGATACGCAGTATTTT. This gives the protein CASSQLTDTQYF.

CDR3 sequence reads: CSVVRSYNEQFF. The CDR3 region has the DNA TGCAGCGTTGTCCGCTCCTACAATGAGCAGTTCTTC. This sequence joins TRBV29-1 and TRBJ2-1; no clear D gene. V was pared by 4 bases and J by 0 bases, with 4 bases between. From germline, CDR1 is SQVTM and CDR2 ANQGSEA. CDR3 size: 12 residues.

The chain joins TRBV9 to TRBJ1-1; unclear D gene. V shed 6 bases and J shed 2 bases, with 29 bases lying between them. The CDR3 has 19 residues. Germline CDR1 and CDR2: SGDLS and YYNGEE. The CDR3 DNA sequence: TGTGCCAGCACCCCGGGCCGCAGGTCGGGGTTGCTTTATAACACTGAAGCTTTCTTT. Its protein is CASTPGRRSGLLYNTEAFF.

The V and J genes are TRBV7-8 and TRBJ1-6; D ambiguous. Trimming took off 6 bases at V and 7 bases at J, with 16 bases between the two ends. In germline, CDR1 is SGHVS, CDR2 FQNEAQ. The CDR3 covers 15 residues. The CDR3 loop reads CASSRGLGNNSPLHF. The CDR3 DNA reads as TGTGCCAGCAGTAGAGGGTTAGGTAACAATTCACCCCTCCACTTT.

V gene TRBV7-2 combines with J gene TRBJ2-4, with 10 bases lining up with TRBD2. The length of the CDR3 is 17 residues. Germline CDR1 and CDR2: SGHTA and FQGNSA. V shed 5 bases, J shed 0 bases, and the junction held 7 bases outside the gene matches. The CDR3 DNA reads as TGTGCCAGCAGCCTTCGGACTAGCGGCCTAGCCAAAAACATTCAGTACTTC. This codes for CASSLRTSGLAKNIQYF.

This clone came up a few times. Its ends do not fully match the called genes, so a read error is possible. The chain recombines TRBV7-7 with TRBJ2-2; 8 bases line up with TRBD2. The CDR3 sequence is 16 residues long. Germline CDR1 is SSHAT and CDR2 is FNYEAQ (reference sequence). The CDR3: CASSSGLAFNTGELFF. CDR3 bases: TGTGCTAGCAGCTCCGGACTAGCCTTTAACACCGGGGAGCTGTTTTTT.

The chain carries TRBV29-1 and TRBJ1-1; a possible D gene is TRBD1 (6 bases). CDR3 length equals 13 residues. Looked up from germline, CDR1 is SQVTM and CDR2 is ANQGSEA. The ends were cut back, 6 bases at V and 5 bases at J, with 16 bases in the middle. The CDR3 coding sequence is TGCAGCGTCGTCGGACAGCGAGGGACTGAAGCTTTCTTT. It encodes CSVVGQRGTEAFF.

The chain uses TRBV6-1 and TRBJ2-1; maybe TRBD2 (7 bases). The CDR3 has 12 residues. The V and J ends lost 6 bases and 6 bases respectively, with 9 bases between them. Germline V gene lookup returns CDR1 MNHNS and CDR2 SASEGT. CDR3 in amino acids: CASSGGPNEQFF. The DNA for the CDR3 is TGTGCCAGCAGCGGGGGGCCCAATGAGCAGTTCTTC.

The V call is TRBV15, the J call TRBJ2-3, with D possibly being TRBD1 (5 bases). V was clipped by 0 bases and J by 0 bases, with 10 bases between them. The germline gives CDR1 LNHNV, CDR2 YYDKDF (reference sequence). The CDR3 totals 16 residues. The CDR3 nucleotides are TGTGCCACCAGCAGAGATGACAGCCGGAGCACAGATACGCAGTATTTT. Its translation is CATSRDDSRSTDTQYF.

This chain links TRBV6-5 with TRBJ2-7, with D perhaps TRBD2 (6 bases). Trimming shortened V by 4 bases and J by 5 bases, and 12 bases separated the two germline ends. The V gene's germline CDR1 is MNHEY and CDR2 SVGAGI. This CDR3 region has 13 residues. Written as DNA, the CDR3 is TGTGCCAGCAGTTTTGCGGGACTGAACGAGCAGTACTTC. Its protein product is CASSFAGLNEQYF.

The chain joins TRBV5-1 to TRBJ2-1; 7 positions agree with TRBD2. The CDR3 spans 18 residues. The germline V gene has CDR1 SGHRS and CDR2 YFSETQ. V lost 1 base to trimming and J lost 4 bases; unmatched junction nucleotides: 14. DNA for the CDR3: TGCGCCAGCAGCTTGCAACCGAAGACTAGCCGGATTTACAATGAGCAGTTCTTC. This sequence encodes CASSLQPKTSRIYNEQFF.

V usage is TRBV7-5 and J usage is TRBJ2-5; the table assigns TRBD1, which was not confirmed against the DNA. TRBV7-5 is annotated as a pseudogene. CDR3 length equals 16 residues. CDR3 nucleotide sequence: TGTGCCAGAAGCCTCGACGAAGCCCTGGGGCGTGAGACCCAGTACTTC. It is translated as CARSLDEALGRETQYF.

The chain uses TRBV13 and TRBJ2-3; 7 nucleotides align to TRBD1. Germline CDR1 is PRHDT and CDR2 is FYEKMQ (reference sequence). The CDR3 spans 17 residues. The J segment lost 3 bases and the V segment lost 1 base, leaving 10 bases of the junction unmatched. CDR3 in amino acids: CASSLASRTGLTDTQYF. For the CDR3, the DNA is TGTGCCAGCAGCTTAGCCTCGAGGACAGGCTTGACAGATACGCAGTATTTT. Filled out from reference TRBV13 and TRBJ2-3, the complete variable domain reads AAGVIQSPRHLIKEKRETATLKCYPIPRHDTVYWYQQGPGQDPQFLISFYEKMQSDKGSIPDRFSAQQFSDYHSELNMSSLELGDSALYFCASSLASRTGLTDTQYFGPGTRLTVL.

The chain joins TRBV9 to TRBJ2-1, with TRBD2 matching over 10 bases. Germline V CDR1 and CDR2: SGDLS, YYNGEE. The V and J ends lost 0 bases and 10 bases, in that order; junction bases with no gene match: 10. The CDR3 is 16 residues long. CDR3 residues: CASSVGEAGGPGEQFF. DNA of the CDR3: TGTGCCAGCAGCGTAGGTGAAGCGGGGGGGCCTGGGGAGCAGTTCTTC.

The gene calls are TRBV9 and TRBJ2-1, with no clear D. Germline V gene data show CDR1 as SGDLS and CDR2 as YYNGEE. The V and J ends lost 1 base and 6 bases respectively, with 11 bases between them. CDR3 length: 14 residues. The CDR3 region is CASSVSSVSNEQFF. As DNA, the CDR3 is TGTGCCAGCAGCGTATCATCAGTTTCCAATGAGCAGTTCTTC.

The chain uses TRBV18 and TRBJ1-1; D perhaps matches TRBD1 (6 bases). This CDR3 has 15 residues. Germline V gives CDR1 KGHSH, CDR2 LQKENI. Trimming took 2 bases from V and 4 from J, leaving 14 bases between them. CDR3 DNA: TGTGCCAGCTCACCAGTTACAGGGACCGGCACTGAAGCTTTCTTT. This codes for CASSPVTGTGTEAFF.

The chain uses TRBV6-5 and TRBJ2-7; 9 positions match TRBD1. The CDR3 contains 15 residues. Trimming took 6 bases from V and 6 from J; bases not matched to a gene: 12. Looked up from germline, CDR1 is MNHEY and CDR2 is SVGAGI. The CDR3 region is CASSPRDRVLVEQYF. In DNA, the CDR3 is TGTGCCAGCAGCCCGAGGGACAGGGTTCTAGTCGAGCAGTACTTC.

The rearrangement uses TRBV19 and TRBJ1-2; 10 positions agree with TRBD1. Germline V lookup: CDR1 LNHDA, CDR2 SQIVND (reference sequence). Unmatched junction bases numbered 4, after V lost 7 bases and J lost 2 bases. CDR3 length equals 14 residues. CDR3 nucleotide sequence: TGTGCCAGTACTCCGGGACAGGGGAACTATGGCTACACCTTC. It specifies CASTPGQGNYGYTF. Looking up the rest from reference TRBV19 and TRBJ1-2 gives the full variable domain: DGGITQSPKYLFRKEGQNVTLSCEQNLNHDAMYWYRQDPGQGLRLIYYSQIVNDFQKGDIAEGYSVSREKKESFPLTVTSAQKNPTAFYLCASTPGQGNYGYTFGSGTRLTVV.

The rearrangement uses TRBV6-5 and TRBJ2-2, with a weak D call TRBD1 (6 bases). The CDR3 has 14 residues. Deletions cut 6 bases from V and 7 bases from J, with 15 bases between. Germline values: CDR1 MNHEY, CDR2 SVGAGI. CDR3 in DNA: TGTGCCAGCAGCCGGACAGCTGAACTCGGGGAGCTGTTTTTT. Residues: CASSRTAELGELFF.

The chain combines TRBV2 with TRBJ2-2; D is perhaps TRBD2 (5 bases). Germline values: CDR1 SNHLY, CDR2 FYNNEI. V lost 4 bases and J 5 bases, leaving 14 bases between the germline ends. CDR3 size: 15 residues. The CDR3 coding sequence is TGTGCCAGCAGTGCCGGAGGCAAGAGGACCGGGGAGCTGTTTTTT. This gives the protein CASSAGGKRTGELFF.

This sequence joins TRBV27 and TRBJ2-7; TRBD2 matches 7 bases. CDR1 is MNHEY and CDR2 is SMNVEV in the germline V gene (reference sequence). The CDR3 totals 16 residues. J lost 2 bases, V lost 1 base, and 8 bases had no gene match. In nucleotides, the CDR3 is TGTGCCAGCAGTTTATTTGGGGCGGGAGACCCCTACGAGCAGTACTTC. Its protein product is CASSLFGAGDPYEQYF.

The genes are TRBV4-1 and TRBJ2-7; 7 bases line up with TRBD1. The V gene's germline CDR1 is MGHRA and CDR2 YSYEKL. The CDR3 length is 15 residues. The V and J ends lost 0 bases and 5 bases, in that order; junction bases with no gene match: 7. The CDR3: CASSQDYRGRNEQYF. The CDR3 coding sequence is TGCGCCAGCAGCCAAGATTACAGGGGCCGGAACGAGCAGTACTTC.

The chain recombines TRBV7-2 with TRBJ1-5, with no clear D. The CDR3 runs to 12 residues. CDR1 and CDR2 (germline): SGHTA, FQGNSA. V was clipped by 4 bases and J by 3 bases, with 4 bases between them. This chain's CDR3 is CASSSYNQPQHF. The CDR3, as DNA: TGTGCCAGCAGCTCGTACAATCAGCCCCAGCATTTT.